Presented here are 18 T cell receptor beta chains from one specimen sequenced in a study of control samples from healthy donors and cancer patients. Libraries were prepared by immunoSEQ multiplex PCR; TCRdb keeps only in-frame clonotypes and omits some of them. The data contain 80,000 to 100,000 clones, 80% to 90% of them singletons. The sample was blood. These receptors came from a man aged 30 to 45 in good health.

The rearrangement links TRBV10-3 to TRBJ2-3; 12 nucleotides match TRBD1. Germline-derived CDR1 and CDR2 are ENHRY and SYGVKD. Germline trimming cut 6 bases from V and 4 bases from J; bases unmatched to any gene: 2. The CDR3 spans 14 residues. CDR3 coding DNA: TGTGCCATCAGGGGGGACAGGGGGCCAGATACGCAGTATTTT. This gives the protein CAIRGDRGPDTQYF.

The V call is TRBV5-1, the J call TRBJ2-2; a weak D match, TRBD2 (6 bases). V shed 3 bases and J shed 7 bases, with 19 bases lying between them. CDR1 SGHRS and CDR2 YFSETQ come from the germline V gene. The CDR3 loop spans 16 amino acids. Here the CDR3 reads CASSSTVGGTIGELFF. CDR3 nucleotide sequence: TGCGCCAGCAGCTCCACCGTGGGAGGAACGATCGGGGAGCTGTTTTTT.

The chain recombines TRBV12-5 with TRBJ2-7; 7 nucleotides align to TRBD1. This CDR3 contains 15 residues. Germline V lookup: CDR1 LGHNT, CDR2 FRNRAP. The junction had 7 bases not matched to a gene; V was cut back by 3 bases and J by 2 bases. CDR3 region: CASGFQQGRTYEQYF. CDR3 sequence (DNA): TGTGCTAGTGGTTTCCAACAGGGGCGAACCTACGAGCAGTACTTC.

The chain links TRBV7-9 to TRBJ2-7; 7 bases map to TRBD1. The CDR3 loop spans 15 amino acids. The V segment lost 5 bases and the J segment 3 bases; nucleotides outside the gene matches: 10. The germline CDR1 and CDR2 sequences are SEHNR and FQNEAQ (reference sequence). The CDR3 bases are TGTGCCAGCAGCCTCGACAGGGCGAGGGGCTACGAGCAGTACTTC. This encodes CASSLDRARGYEQYF.

The rearrangement uses TRBV4-1 and TRBJ2-2; 7 nucleotides match TRBD2. The V gene end was trimmed by 4 bases and the J gene end by 6 bases; junction bases not matched to a gene: 8. The germline CDR1 and CDR2 sequences are MGHRA and YSYEKL. CDR3 length: 15 amino acids. CDR3 in amino acids: CASSLRRGSPGELFF. CDR3 bases: TGCGCCAGCAGCCTTAGGCGGGGGAGCCCCGGGGAGCTGTTTTTT.

V and J are TRBV3-1 (or the pseudogene TRBV3-2) and TRBJ2-5; 9 nucleotides agree with TRBD1. Germline V lookup: CDR1 LGHDT, CDR2 YNNKEL (reference sequence). V shed 5 bases, J shed 5 bases, and the junction held 6 bases outside the gene matches. The CDR3 extends over 14 amino acids. CDR3 in amino acids: CASSDNRGQETQYF. DNA of the CDR3: TGTGCCAGCAGCGATAACAGGGGGCAGGAGACCCAGTACTTC.

The chain couples TRBV7-9 to TRBJ2-1; unclear D gene. The V end was cut by 5 bases, the J end by 5 bases, with 13 bases between. Germline V gene data show CDR1 as SEHNR and CDR2 as FQNEAQ (reference sequence). The CDR3 has 14 amino acids. Written as DNA, the CDR3 is TGTGCCAGCAGCCAACCTCTAGGTAACAATGAGCAGTTCTTC. Translating it yields CASSQPLGNNEQFF.

This chain uses TRBV15 with TRBJ2-3; 7 positions match TRBD2. CDR3 size: 15 residues. Germline CDR1 reads LNHNV; CDR2 reads YYDKDF (reference sequence). V lost 5 bases, J lost 0 bases, and 5 bases stayed unmatched. CDR3 sequence: CATSGSSGSTDTQYF. CDR3 coding DNA: TGTGCCACCAGCGGGTCTAGCGGAAGCACAGATACGCAGTATTTT.

The CDR3 loop reads CASSLSSPSYNEQFF. CDR3 bases: TGTGCCAGCAGTTTATCCTCACCATCCTACAATGAGCAGTTCTTC. This chain joins TRBV27 and TRBJ2-1; D uncertain. In germline, CDR1 is MNHEY, CDR2 SMNVEV (reference sequence). V shed 0 bases and J shed 1 base, with 7 bases lying between them. CDR3 length equals 15 residues.

The CDR3 DNA follows: TGTGCCAGCAGCTTACGGGGAAAGACAGAACAAGAGACCCAGTACTTC. This translates into CASSLRGKTEQETQYF. The chain recombines TRBV11-2 with TRBJ2-5; D possibly uses TRBD1 or TRBD2 (5 bases each). This CDR3 has 16 amino acids. Germline-derived CDR1 and CDR2 are SGHAT and FQNNGV. The V end lost 2 bases, the J end lost 2 bases, and 15 bases lay between the germline ends. Full variable domain (rest looked up from reference TRBV11-2 and TRBJ2-5): EAGVAQSPRYKIIEKRQSVAFWCNPISGHATLYWYQQILGQGPKLLIQFQNNGVVDDSQLPKDRFSAERLKGVDSTLKIQPAKLEDSAVYLCASSLRGKTEQETQYFGPGTRLLVL.

V usage is TRBV9 and J usage is TRBJ2-1; D ambiguous. Germline CDR1 is SGDLS and CDR2 is YYNGEE. V dropped 4 bases and J dropped 0 bases, with 14 bases sitting between them. The CDR3 spans 16 residues. The CDR3 DNA reads as TGTGCCAGCAGCCCCCGCCCGGCGAGCTCCTACAATGAGCAGTTCTTC. This gives the protein CASSPRPASSYNEQFF.

The V gene is TRBV27, the J gene TRBJ2-1; 10 bases agree with TRBD2. Germline lookup yields CDR1 MNHEY and CDR2 SMNVEV (reference sequence). J lost 0 bases, V lost 2 bases, and 1 base had no gene match. This CDR3 has 16 residues. The CDR3 loop reads CASSLRLAGSYNEQFF. In DNA, the CDR3 is TGTGCCAGCAGTTTAAGACTAGCGGGCTCCTACAATGAGCAGTTCTTC.

The chain carries TRBV24-1 and TRBJ2-1; perhaps D is TRBD1 or TRBD2 (5 bases each). There are 13 residues in the CDR3. The germline gives CDR1 KGHDR, CDR2 SFDVKD. Trimming took off 4 bases at V and 15 bases at J, with 18 bases between the two ends. The CDR3 loop reads CATSEARRDLWFF. The CDR3 nucleotides are TGTGCCACCAGTGAAGCACGCCGGGACCTGTGGTTCTTC.

This clone was seen once. The CDR3 nucleotides are TGTGCCAGCAGCGTAGATAGTCCCGGGGAGCTGTTTTTT. Translating gives CASSVDSPGELFF. This chain joins TRBV9 and TRBJ2-2; the D is unclear. V was trimmed by 0 bases and J by 6 bases, leaving 6 bases between them. The germline gives CDR1 SGDLS, CDR2 YYNGEE. The CDR3 covers 13 residues.

This CDR3 reads CASSVGIFSYNEQFF. The CDR3 DNA sequence: TGTGCCAGCAGCGTAGGGATCTTCTCCTACAATGAGCAGTTCTTC. The V and J genes are TRBV9 and TRBJ2-1; no firm D call. V was trimmed by 0 bases and J by 0 bases, leaving 7 bases between them. This CDR3 is 15 amino acids long. CDR1 is SGDLS and CDR2 is YYNGEE in the germline V gene. The variable domain in full, completed from reference TRBV9 and TRBJ2-1, reads DSGVTQTPKHLITATGQRVTLRCSPRSGDLSVYWYQQSLDQGLQFLIQYYNGEERAKGNILERFSAQQFPDLHSELNLSSLELGDSALYFCASSVGIFSYNEQFFGPGTRLTVL.

J is TRBJ2-2 and V is TRBV25-1; TRBD1 matches 9 bases. Germline lookup yields CDR1 MGHDK and CDR2 SYGVNS. CDR3 size: 14 residues. Germline trimming cut 7 bases from V and 6 bases from J; bases unmatched to any gene: 6. The DNA of the CDR3 is TGTGCCAGCACCGGGACAGGGAGGCCCGGGGAGCTGTTTTTT. It is translated as CASTGTGRPGELFF. Full variable domain (remainder filled in from reference TRBV25-1 and TRBJ2-2): EADIYQTPRYLVIGTGKKITLECSQTMGHDKMYWYQQDPGMELHLIHYSYGVNSTEKGDLSSESTVSRIRTEHFPLTLESARPSHTSQYLCASTGTGRPGELFFGEGSRLTVL.

The chain recombines TRBV7-3 with TRBJ2-6, with D perhaps assigned TRBD1 or TRBD2 (5 bases each). Germline CDR1 reads SGHTA; CDR2 reads FQGTGA. V was clipped by 4 bases and J by 0 bases, with 13 bases between them. The CDR3 sequence is 17 residues long. The CDR3 sequence: CASSSSGASSGANVLTF. The CDR3 DNA is TGTGCCAGCAGCTCCTCCGGGGCGAGCTCTGGGGCCAACGTCCTGACTTTC.

The chain employs TRBV7-9 and TRBJ2-1; 11 nucleotides line up with TRBD1. V was clipped by 2 bases and J by 7 bases; unmatched bases: 7. This CDR3 has 16 amino acids. Germline CDR1 is SEHNR and CDR2 is FQNEAQ (reference sequence). CDR3 bases: TGTGCCAGCAGCTTATTCCGCGGACAGGGGGCAAATGAGCAGTTCTTC. Amino acids: CASSLFRGQGANEQFF.